A selection of T cell receptor beta chains follows, all from one sample in a study of cytomegalovirus exposure and HLA in healthy donors. Sequencing was performed with immunoSEQ multiplex PCR; in TCRdb, only in-frame clones are kept and a portion is missing. The profile shows approximately 190,000 clones, 75% to 85% of them singletons. Sequencing input: PBMCs. These TCRs come from a woman aged 18 to 35 in good health and CMV-seropositive. Each CDR3 is given without its conserved first and last residue. The D gene is left open where the match is weak. Expanded clones are given a class, and other clones once, few, many or no size at all.

TRBJ2-3 | . | TRBV2 | TRBD2 | ASSEGLAGTDTQY
TRBJ2-2 | few | TRBV10-1 | TRBD2 | ASSPSTSGVSTGELF
TRBJ1-1 | few | TRBV5-6 | . | ASSLGEPEAF
TRBJ2-1 | . | TRBV9 | TRBD2 | ASSVGTSGGVYNEQF
TRBJ1-2 | . | TRBV27 | . | ASSFRVNYGYT
TRBJ1-2 | . | TRBV27 | . | ASRTIGGYT
TRBJ2-3 | once | TRBV10-3 | . | AISDQGPGVDTQY
TRBJ1-3 | once | TRBV5-1 | TRBD1 | ASSSTPTGAGNTIY
TRBJ1-1 | . | TRBV6-1 | TRBD1 | ASSDRDRAPHTEAF
TRBJ2-2 | . | TRBV30 | . | AWSVFSGNTGELF
TRBJ2-1 | once | TRBV5-1 | TRBD2 | ASGQNQRGVYNEQF
TRBJ1-1 | . | TRBV5-1 | TRBD1 | ASSLELGTVNTEAF
TRBJ1-3 | . | TRBV18 | . | ASSSNTGSSGNTIY
TRBJ1-2 | . | TRBV19 | . | ASSREAWANGYT
TRBJ2-5 | . | TRBV9 | TRBD1 | ASSVGDRGQETQY
TRBJ2-1 | . | TRBV5-5 | TRBD2 | ASRLAGGLYNEQF
TRBJ1-1 | . | TRBV1 | . | TSSQQGADSLLNTEAF
TRBJ2-1 | once | TRBV18 | . | ASSPPGASYNEQF
TRBJ1-1 | . | TRBV11-3 | . | ASSLDGQRNTEAF
TRBJ1-1 | once | TRBV27 | . | ASSLSRGSLDAF
TRBJ1-2 | . | TRBV29-1 | . | SVAHPKNYGYT
TRBJ1-2 | . | TRBV10-1 | TRBD1 | ASSESGGGQGLGMDGYT
TRBJ1-5 | . | TRBV2 | . | ASGNGWGEYQPQH
TRBJ1-2 | . | TRBV19 | . | ASSIVGESPTAYGYT
TRBJ1-2 | . | TRBV7-2 | TRBD1 | ASSLMGQGNYGYT
TRBJ2-3 | . | TRBV30 | . | AWSVADYTQY
TRBJ1-1 | . | TRBV6-5 | TRBD1 | ASRQGTGGNTEAF
TRBJ2-7 | once | TRBV4-2 | TRBD1 | ASSQDGSGGSEQY
. | . | TRBV27 | . | ASSFAGAPYEQY
TRBJ1-4 | . | TRBV15 | . | ATSRDRALNEKLF
TRBJ2-3 | . | TRBV5-1 | TRBD2 | ASSSDGGPGGDTQY
TRBJ2-3 | once | TRBV9 | TRBD2 | ASSPSWLAGGRGGADTQY
TRBJ2-2 | . | TRBV5-4 | TRBD2 | ASSLGGDHTGELF
TRBJ2-3 | . | TRBV29-1 | TRBD2 | SVGRLSGELRGDTQY
TRBJ1-3 | . | TRBV9 | . | ASSTTTLPGNTIY
TRBJ2-1 | . | TRBV18 | . | ASSVLEPSYNEQF
TRBJ2-1 | . | TRBV11-3 | . | ASSLDAGGYFNEQF
TRBJ2-7 | . | TRBV7-2 | . | ATGRRAGSSYEQY
TRBJ2-3 | . | TRBV7-2 | TRBD2 | ASSYPPSGQTDTQY
TRBJ2-2 | . | TRBV5-5 | TRBD2 | ASSFRGGTGELF
TRBJ2-5 | . | TRBV5-1 | . | ASSSIGLYQETQY
TRBJ1-2 | . | TRBV7-3 | TRBD1 | ASSLGQGGGYT
TRBJ2-5 | . | TRBV7-8 | . | ASSFFVLGGAVGETQY
TRBJ1-2 | . | TRBV5-1 | TRBD1 | ASSSGQGSYYGYT
TRBJ2-5 | . | TRBV30 | TRBD1 | AWSVTGTGAKQY